This TCR beta chain was sequenced during a study of blood T cell repertoires in COVID-19. As for the study in general: The samples span acute and convalescent COVID-19 from the United States, Italy and Spain. From T cells, B-cell-depleted T cells, or PBMCs came the material, which was cDNA or gDNA.

This clone has a single count. Seattle patient enrollment occurred during active infection, with longitudinal follow-up thereafter. Profiling relied on immunoSEQ multiplex PCR, and the TCRdb table lists in-frame clones only, not all of them. This table holds 150,000 or so clones, 83% found once. V lost 0 bases and J lost 4; bases outside the gene matches: 2. CDR3 length: 14 residues. In germline, CDR1 is SGHRS, CDR2 YFSETQ. V usage is TRBV5-1 and J usage is TRBJ1-2; 8 bases align to TRBD1. The sample taken for sequencing was peripheral blood. This clonotype was obtained from an older woman with COVID-19, enrolled during active disease. CDR3 sequence reads: CASSLEDRVYGYTF. The DNA for the CDR3 is TGCGCCAGCAGCTTGGAGGACAGGGTCTATGGCTACACCTTC.